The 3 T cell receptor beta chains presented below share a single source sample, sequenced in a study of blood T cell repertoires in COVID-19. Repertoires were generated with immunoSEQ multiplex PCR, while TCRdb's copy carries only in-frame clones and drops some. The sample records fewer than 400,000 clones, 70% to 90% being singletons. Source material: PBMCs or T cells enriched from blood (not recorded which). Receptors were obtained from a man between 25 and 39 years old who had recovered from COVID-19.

CDR3 sequence (DNA): TGCAGCGTTTCGGGACAGCTGAACACTGAAGCTTTCTTT. It specifies CSVSGQLNTEAFF. The genes are TRBV29-1 and TRBJ1-1; TRBD1 agrees at 7 bases. J gave up 0 bases and V 5 bases, and 3 bases lay outside the gene matches. The CDR3 runs to 13 residues. The germline V gene encodes CDR1 SQVTM and CDR2 ANQGSEA.

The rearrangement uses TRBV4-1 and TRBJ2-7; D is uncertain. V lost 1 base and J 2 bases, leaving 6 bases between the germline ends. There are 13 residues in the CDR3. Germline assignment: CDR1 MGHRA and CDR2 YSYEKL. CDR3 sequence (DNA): TGCGCCAGCAGCCAAGGAGGAGCCTACGAGCAGTACTTC. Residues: CASSQGGAYEQYF.

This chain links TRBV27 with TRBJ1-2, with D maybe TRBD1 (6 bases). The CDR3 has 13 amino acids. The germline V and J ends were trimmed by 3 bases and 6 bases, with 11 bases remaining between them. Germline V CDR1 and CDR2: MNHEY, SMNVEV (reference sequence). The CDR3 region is CASSFSGGHGYTF. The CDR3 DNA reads TGTGCCAGCAGTTTCTCGGGGGGCCATGGCTACACCTTC.